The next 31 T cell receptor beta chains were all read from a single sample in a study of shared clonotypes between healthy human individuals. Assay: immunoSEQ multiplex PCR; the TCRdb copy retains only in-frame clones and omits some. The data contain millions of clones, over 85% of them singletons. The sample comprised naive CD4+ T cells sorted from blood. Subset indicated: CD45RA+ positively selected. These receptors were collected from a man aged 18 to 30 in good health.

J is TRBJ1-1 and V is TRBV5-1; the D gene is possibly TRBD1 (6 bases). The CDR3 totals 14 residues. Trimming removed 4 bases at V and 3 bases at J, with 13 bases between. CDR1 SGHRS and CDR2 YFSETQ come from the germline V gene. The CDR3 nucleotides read TGCGCCAGCAGCCCGGGGGCTGGGGACACTGAAGCTTTCTTT. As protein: CASSPGAGDTEAFF.

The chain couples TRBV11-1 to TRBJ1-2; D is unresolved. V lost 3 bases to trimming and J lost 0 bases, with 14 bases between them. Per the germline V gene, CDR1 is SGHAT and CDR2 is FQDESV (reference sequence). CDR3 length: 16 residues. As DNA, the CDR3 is TGTGCCAGCAGCTTTGGTTCCATAGGCTCTAACTATGGCTACACCTTC. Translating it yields CASSFGSIGSNYGYTF.

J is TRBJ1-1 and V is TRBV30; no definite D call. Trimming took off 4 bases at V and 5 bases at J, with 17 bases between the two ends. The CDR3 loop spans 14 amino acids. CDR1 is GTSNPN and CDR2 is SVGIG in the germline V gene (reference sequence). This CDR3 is CAWMGMGLLTEAFF. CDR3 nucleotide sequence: TGTGCCTGGATGGGAATGGGCCTTTTAACTGAAGCTTTCTTT.

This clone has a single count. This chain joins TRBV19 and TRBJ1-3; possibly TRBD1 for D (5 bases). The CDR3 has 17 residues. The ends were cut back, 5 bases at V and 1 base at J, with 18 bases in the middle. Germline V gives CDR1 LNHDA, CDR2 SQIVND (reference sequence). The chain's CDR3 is CASSPEGTVGSGNTIYF. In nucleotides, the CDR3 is TGTGCCAGTAGTCCGGAGGGGACTGTAGGATCTGGAAACACCATATATTTT.

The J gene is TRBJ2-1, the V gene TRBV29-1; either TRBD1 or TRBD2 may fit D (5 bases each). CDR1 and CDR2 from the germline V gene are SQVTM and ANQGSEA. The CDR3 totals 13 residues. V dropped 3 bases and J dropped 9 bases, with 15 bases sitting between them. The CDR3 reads CSVDSAGTGEQFF. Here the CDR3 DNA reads TGCAGCGTTGATTCCGCAGGGACGGGTGAGCAGTTCTTC.

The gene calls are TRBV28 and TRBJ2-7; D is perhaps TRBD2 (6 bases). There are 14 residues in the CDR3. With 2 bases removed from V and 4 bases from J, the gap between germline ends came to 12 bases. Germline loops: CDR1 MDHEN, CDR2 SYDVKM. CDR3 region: CASSLPLGTYEQYF. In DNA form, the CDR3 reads TGTGCCAGCAGTTTACCCTTAGGGACTTACGAGCAGTACTTC.

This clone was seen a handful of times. The CDR3 protein is CAWAGTDNSPLHF. DNA for the CDR3: TGTGCCTGGGCCGGGACAGATAATTCACCCCTCCACTTT. The chain is built from TRBV30 and TRBJ1-6, with TRBD1 matching over 7 bases. Germline V CDR1 and CDR2: GTSNPN, SVGIG (reference sequence). This CDR3 spans 13 amino acids. V trimming: 5 bases; J trimming: 5 bases; junction bases outside the gene matches: 3.

Written as DNA, the CDR3 is TGTGCCAGCAGCTTAGGTGGCAGGGGGGTGGGTAGCAATCAGCCCCAGCATTTT. It yields the protein CASSLGGRGVGSNQPQHF. J is TRBJ1-5 and V is TRBV7-8, with 7 bases that match TRBD1. Germline values: CDR1 SGHVS, CDR2 FQNEAQ. V trimming: 1 base; J trimming: 0 bases; junction bases outside the gene matches: 9. This CDR3 region has 18 residues.

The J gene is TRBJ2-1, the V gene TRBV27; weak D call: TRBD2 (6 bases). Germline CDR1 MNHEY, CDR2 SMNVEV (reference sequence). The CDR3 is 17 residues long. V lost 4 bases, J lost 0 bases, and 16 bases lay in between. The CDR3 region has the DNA TGTGCCAGCAGTTCCGATAGCGGATCTAGCTCCTACAATGAGCAGTTCTTC. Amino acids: CASSSDSGSSSYNEQFF.

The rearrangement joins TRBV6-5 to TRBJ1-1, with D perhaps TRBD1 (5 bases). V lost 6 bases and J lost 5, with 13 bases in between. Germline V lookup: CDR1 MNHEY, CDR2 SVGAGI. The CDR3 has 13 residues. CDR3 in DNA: TGTGCCAGCAGCTCGGGGGGGGAGACTGAAGCTTTCTTT. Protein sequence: CASSSGGETEAFF.

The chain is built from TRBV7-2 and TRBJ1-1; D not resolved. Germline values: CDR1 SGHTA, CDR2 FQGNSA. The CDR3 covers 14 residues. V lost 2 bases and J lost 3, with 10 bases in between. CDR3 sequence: CASSLRPGDTEAFF. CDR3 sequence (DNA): TGTGCCAGCAGCTTACGGCCCGGGGACACTGAAGCTTTCTTT.

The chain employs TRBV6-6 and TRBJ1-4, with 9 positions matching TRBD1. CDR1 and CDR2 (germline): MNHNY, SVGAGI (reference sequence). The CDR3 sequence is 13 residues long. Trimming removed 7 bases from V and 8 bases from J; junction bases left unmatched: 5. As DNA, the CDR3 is TGTGCCAGCAAGACAGGGGGTAGGGAAAAACTGTTTTTT. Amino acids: CASKTGGREKLFF.

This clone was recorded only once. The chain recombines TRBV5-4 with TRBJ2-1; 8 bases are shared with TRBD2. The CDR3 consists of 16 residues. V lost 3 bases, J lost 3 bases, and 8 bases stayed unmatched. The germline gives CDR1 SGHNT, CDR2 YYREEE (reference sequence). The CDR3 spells CASSWASGPVYNEQFF. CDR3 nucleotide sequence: TGTGCCAGCAGCTGGGCTAGCGGGCCCGTCTACAATGAGCAGTTCTTC.

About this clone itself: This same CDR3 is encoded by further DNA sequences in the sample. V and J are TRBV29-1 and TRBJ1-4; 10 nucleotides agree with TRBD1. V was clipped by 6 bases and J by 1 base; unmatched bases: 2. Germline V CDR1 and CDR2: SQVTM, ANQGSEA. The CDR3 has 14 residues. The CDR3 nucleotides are TGCAGCGTAGGGGACAGGGGAACTAATGAAAAACTGTTTTTT. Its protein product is CSVGDRGTNEKLFF.

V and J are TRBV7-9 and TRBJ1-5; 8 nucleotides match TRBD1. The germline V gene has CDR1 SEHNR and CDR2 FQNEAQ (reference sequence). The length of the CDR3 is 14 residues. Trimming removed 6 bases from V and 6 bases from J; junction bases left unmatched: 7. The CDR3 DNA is TGTGCCAGCAGTCAACTCAGGGGGCTTCAGCCCCAGCATTTT. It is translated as CASSQLRGLQPQHF.

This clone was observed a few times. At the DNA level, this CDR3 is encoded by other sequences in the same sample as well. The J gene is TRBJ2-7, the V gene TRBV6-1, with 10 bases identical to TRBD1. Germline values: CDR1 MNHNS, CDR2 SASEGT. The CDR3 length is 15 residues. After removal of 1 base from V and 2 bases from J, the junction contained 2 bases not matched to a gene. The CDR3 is CASSEGGQGTYEQYF. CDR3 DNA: TGTGCCAGCAGTGAAGGGGGACAGGGGACCTACGAGCAGTACTTC.

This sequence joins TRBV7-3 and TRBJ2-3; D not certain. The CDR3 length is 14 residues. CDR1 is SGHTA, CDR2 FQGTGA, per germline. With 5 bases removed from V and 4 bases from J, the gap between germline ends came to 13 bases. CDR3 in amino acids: CASSRASVSDTQYF. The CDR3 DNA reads TGTGCCAGCAGCCGTGCTAGTGTATCAGATACGCAGTATTTT.

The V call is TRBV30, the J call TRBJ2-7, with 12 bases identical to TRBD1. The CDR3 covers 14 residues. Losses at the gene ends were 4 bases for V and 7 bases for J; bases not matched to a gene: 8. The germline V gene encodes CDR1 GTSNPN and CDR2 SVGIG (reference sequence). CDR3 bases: TGTGCCTGGACCCGGGACAGGGGGCGCGGAGAGCAGTACTTC. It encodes CAWTRDRGRGEQYF.

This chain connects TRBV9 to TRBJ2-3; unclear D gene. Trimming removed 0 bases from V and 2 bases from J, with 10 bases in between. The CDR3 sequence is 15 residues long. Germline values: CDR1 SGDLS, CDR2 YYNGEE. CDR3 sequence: CASSVDVRPTDTQYF. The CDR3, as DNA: TGTGCCAGCAGCGTAGATGTCAGGCCCACAGATACGCAGTATTTT.

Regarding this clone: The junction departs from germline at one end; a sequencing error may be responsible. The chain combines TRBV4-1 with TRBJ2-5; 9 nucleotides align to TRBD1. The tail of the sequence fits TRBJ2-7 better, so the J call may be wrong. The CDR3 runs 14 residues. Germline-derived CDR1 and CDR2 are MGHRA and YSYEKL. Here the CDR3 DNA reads TGCGCCAGCAGCAAAGACAGGGGGTCGGGCGAGCAGTACTTC. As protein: CASSKDRGSGEQYF.

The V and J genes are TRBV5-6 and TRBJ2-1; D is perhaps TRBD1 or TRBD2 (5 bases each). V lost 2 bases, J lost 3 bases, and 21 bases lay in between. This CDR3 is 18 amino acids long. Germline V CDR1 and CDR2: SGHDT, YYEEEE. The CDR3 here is CASSLTAFRGSFYNEQFF. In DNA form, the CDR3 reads TGTGCCAGCAGCTTAACAGCTTTCCGGGGCTCATTCTACAATGAGCAGTTCTTC.

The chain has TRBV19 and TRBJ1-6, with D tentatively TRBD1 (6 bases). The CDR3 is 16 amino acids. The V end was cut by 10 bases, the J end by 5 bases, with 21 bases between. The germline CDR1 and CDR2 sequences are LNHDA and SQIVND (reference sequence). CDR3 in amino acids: CATATGTRTDNSPLHF. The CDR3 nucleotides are TGTGCCACCGCGACCGGGACCCGGACAGATAATTCACCCCTCCACTTT.

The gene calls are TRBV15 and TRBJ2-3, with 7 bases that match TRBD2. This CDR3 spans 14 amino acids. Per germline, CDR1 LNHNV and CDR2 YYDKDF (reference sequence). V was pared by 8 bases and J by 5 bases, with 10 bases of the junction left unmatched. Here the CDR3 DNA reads TGTGCCACCGGGTGGGGCGGGAGCGGAGATACGCAGTATTTT. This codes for CATGWGGSGDTQYF. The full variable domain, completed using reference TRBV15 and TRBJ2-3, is DAMVIQNPRYQVTQFGKPVTLSCSQTLNHNVMYWYQQKSSQAPKLLFHYYDKDFNNEADTPDNFQSRRPNTSFCFLDIRSPGLGDTAMYLCATGWGGSGDTQYFGPGTRLTVL.

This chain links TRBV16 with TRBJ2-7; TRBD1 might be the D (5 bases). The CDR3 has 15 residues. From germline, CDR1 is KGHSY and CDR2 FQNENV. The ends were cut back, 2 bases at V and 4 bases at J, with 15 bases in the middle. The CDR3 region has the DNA TGTGCCAGCAGCCAAGGTGGGCCAGGGAAGTACGAGCAGTACTTC. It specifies CASSQGGPGKYEQYF.

CDR3 amino acids: CSAPSPDTQYF. CDR3 sequence (DNA): TGCAGTGCACCCTCCCCAGATACGCAGTATTTT. The J gene is TRBJ2-3, the V gene TRBV20-1; D remains unclear. V lost 6 bases and J 4 bases, leaving 8 bases between the germline ends. Germline assignment: CDR1 DFQATT and CDR2 SNEGSKA (reference sequence). The length of the CDR3 is 11 residues.

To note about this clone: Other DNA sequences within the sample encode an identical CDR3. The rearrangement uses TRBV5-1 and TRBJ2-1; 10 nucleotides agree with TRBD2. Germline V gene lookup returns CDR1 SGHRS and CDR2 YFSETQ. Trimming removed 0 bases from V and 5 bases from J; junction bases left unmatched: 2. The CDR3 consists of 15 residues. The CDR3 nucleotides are TGCGCCAGCAGCTTGGCGGGACTAGCGCACAATGAGCAGTTCTTC. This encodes CASSLAGLAHNEQFF. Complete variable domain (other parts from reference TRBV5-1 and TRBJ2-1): KAGVTQTPRYLIKTRGQQVTLSCSPISGHRSVSWYQQTPGQGLQFLFEYFSETQRNKGNFPGRFSGRQFSNSRSEMNVSTLELGDSALYLCASSLAGLAHNEQFFGPGTRLTVL.

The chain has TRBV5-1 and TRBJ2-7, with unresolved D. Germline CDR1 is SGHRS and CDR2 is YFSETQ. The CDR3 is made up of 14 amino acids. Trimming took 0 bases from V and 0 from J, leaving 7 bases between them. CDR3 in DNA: TGCGCCAGCAGCTTGGCGGCCACCTCCTACGAGCAGTACTTC. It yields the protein CASSLAATSYEQYF.

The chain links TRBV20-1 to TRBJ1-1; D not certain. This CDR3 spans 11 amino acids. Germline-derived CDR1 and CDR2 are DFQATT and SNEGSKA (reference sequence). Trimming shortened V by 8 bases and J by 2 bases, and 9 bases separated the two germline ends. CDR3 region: CSPAANTEAFF. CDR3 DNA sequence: TGCAGTCCTGCTGCAAACACTGAAGCTTTCTTT.

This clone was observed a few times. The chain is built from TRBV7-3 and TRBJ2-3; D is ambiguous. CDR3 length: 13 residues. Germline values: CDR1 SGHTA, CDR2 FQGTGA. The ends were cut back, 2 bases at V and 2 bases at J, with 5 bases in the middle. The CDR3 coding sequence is TGTGCCAGCAGCTTATCGTACACAGATACGCAGTATTTT. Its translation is CASSLSYTDTQYF.

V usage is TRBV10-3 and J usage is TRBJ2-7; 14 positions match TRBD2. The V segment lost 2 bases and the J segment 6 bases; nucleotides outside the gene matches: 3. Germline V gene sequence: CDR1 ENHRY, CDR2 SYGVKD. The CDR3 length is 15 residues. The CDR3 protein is CAISEEGLAGAEQYF. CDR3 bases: TGTGCCATCAGTGAGGAGGGACTAGCGGGAGCCGAGCAGTACTTC.

The CDR3 DNA sequence: TGCGCCAGCAGCCAAGAAAGAAGCCTAGTTAGCGGGTTCCTCTACGAGCAGTACTTC. Amino acid sequence: CASSQERSLVSGFLYEQYF. The genes are TRBV4-3 and TRBJ2-7; 7 nucleotides match TRBD2. Looked up from germline, CDR1 is LGHNA and CDR2 is YSLEER. The CDR3 length is 19 residues. V dropped 0 bases and J dropped 3; count of bases not matched to a gene: 17.